The 7 T cell receptor beta chains listed next were all sequenced from one sample in a study of blood T cell repertoires in COVID-19 (dated by TCRdb to 2018 to 2021). Library generation was performed with the immunoSEQ multiplex PCR assay. In its TCRdb copy, this immuneACCESS table keeps in-frame sequences only and misses some clones. Where compared with another copy, unresolved V genes explain less than half of these, and the others have no known cause. The sample table shows 160,000 or so clones, and around 85% are seen once. Clones ranked in the top ten supply roughly 5.7% of the sample. The sequenced sample was PBMCs or T cells enriched from blood (not recorded which). The receptors shown here come from a woman aged 40 to 50 with acute COVID-19.

This chain links TRBV19 with TRBJ2-4, with 7 bases lining up with TRBD1. This CDR3 contains 13 residues. With 6 bases clipped from V and 8 bases from J, the junction kept 7 bases outside the gene matches. Germline V CDR1 and CDR2: LNHDA, SQIVND (reference sequence). Here the CDR3 reads CASRKGGIDIQYF. CDR3 bases: TGTGCCAGTAGGAAAGGGGGCATCGACATTCAGTACTTC.

This rearrangement joins TRBV7-3 to TRBJ1-2; 7 nucleotides align to TRBD1. This CDR3 comprises 13 residues. CDR1 is SGHTA and CDR2 is FQGTGA in the germline V gene. V lost 1 base, J lost 6 bases, and 2 bases stayed unmatched. DNA of the CDR3: TGTGCCAGCAGCTTAAGACAGGGTGATGGCTACACCTTC. Its translation: CASSLRQGDGYTF.

The chain employs TRBV18 and TRBJ1-1; weak D call: TRBD1 (5 bases). The CDR3 totals 15 residues. Germline V gene sequence: CDR1 KGHSH, CDR2 LQKENI. The V end was cut by 6 bases, the J end by 4 bases, with 18 bases between. The CDR3, as DNA: TGTGCCAGCTCCCCGGTCGCCCGGGGGACCACTGAAGCTTTCTTT. Its protein is CASSPVARGTTEAFF.

J is TRBJ1-2 and V is TRBV4-1; 7 nucleotides align to TRBD1. The trim removed 4 bases at V and 0 bases at J, leaving 8 bases unmatched. The CDR3 is 16 residues long. Germline lookup yields CDR1 MGHRA and CDR2 YSYEKL. The CDR3 nucleotides are TGCGCCAGCAGCCCCGGCAGGGGGAGCACTAACTATGGCTACACCTTC. Translated, it gives CASSPGRGSTNYGYTF.

This rearrangement joins TRBV10-3 to TRBJ1-5; no firm D call. The CDR3 extends over 13 amino acids. Germline-derived CDR1 and CDR2 are ENHRY and SYGVKD. V lost 2 bases and J 9 bases, leaving 11 bases between the germline ends. The CDR3 sequence is CAISEPIGGPQHF. Here the CDR3 DNA reads TGTGCCATCAGTGAGCCGATAGGAGGGCCCCAGCATTTT.

The chain joins TRBV7-2 to TRBJ2-7; TRBD2 agrees at 10 bases. The CDR3 covers 15 residues. With V trimmed by 6 bases and J by 0 bases, 5 bases remained unmatched. The germline V gene encodes CDR1 SGHTA and CDR2 FQGNSA. The CDR3 coding sequence is TGTGCCAGCAGTTCCGGGACTAGCGTCTCCTACGAGCAGTACTTC. Amino acids: CASSSGTSVSYEQYF. Full variable domain (missing parts from reference TRBV7-2 and TRBJ2-7): GAGVSQSPSNKVTEKGKDVELRCDPISGHTALYWYRQSLGQGLEFLIYFQGNSAPDKSGLPSDRFSAERTGGSVSTLTIQRTQQEDSAVYLCASSSGTSVSYEQYFGPGTRLTVT.

V and J are TRBV14 and TRBJ2-3, with 11 nucleotides matching TRBD2. CDR3 size: 16 residues. Germline assignment: CDR1 SGHDN and CDR2 FVKESK. Trimming at V came to 4 bases and at J to 3 bases, leaving 6 bases not matched to a gene. CDR3 in DNA: TGTGCCAGCAGCCCACGACTAGCGGGACTGACAGATACGCAGTATTTT. Amino acids: CASSPRLAGLTDTQYF. Full variable domain (missing parts from reference TRBV14 and TRBJ2-3): EAGVTQFPSHSVIEKGQTVTLRCDPISGHDNLYWYRRVMGKEIKFLLHFVKESKQDESGMPNNRFLAERTGGTYSTLKVQPAELEDSGVYFCASSPRLAGLTDTQYFGPGTRLTVL.